This T cell receptor beta chain was identified during a study of memory CD4+ T cells and cytomegalovirus serostatus. The sort gate was single viable CD3+CD4+CD8-CD45RO+ cells for memory CD4+ T cells. CD4+ T cells were isolated by positive magnetic selection. In the original processing: After removing out-of-frame reads, 2 million to 2.5 million distinct TCRbeta sequences remained. Assay: immunoSEQ multiplex PCR; the TCRdb copy retains only in-frame clones and omits some. For V, J and clone size, that table is used; D and trimming come from the DNA. The table includes 50,000 to 65,000 clones, 77% detected once. There are a few counts of this clone. The antigen remains unidentified. Study-wide results and caveats: Repertoires predicted CMV serostatus with median bootstrapped AUC of roughly 0.95. CD4+ memory repertoires contained 67 of 164 reported CMV TCRbeta sequences.

Per the germline V gene, CDR1 is MNHEY and CDR2 is SMNVEV (reference sequence). The CDR3 has 16 residues. V shed 4 bases, J shed 4 bases, and the junction held 10 bases outside the gene matches. Material for sequencing was memory CD4+ T cells from blood. The clonotype comes from an adult in good health and CMV-seronegative. This chain uses TRBV27 with TRBJ1-1; 9 bases are a match to TRBD1. CDR3 residues: CASSSTGTGYSTEAFF. The CDR3 coding sequence is TGTGCCAGCAGTTCAACCGGGACAGGGTATTCCACTGAAGCTTTCTTT.